This T cell receptor (beta chain) derives from a study of blood T cell repertoires in COVID-19. Background on the study: There were acute and convalescent COVID-19 samples, and they came from the United States, Italy and Spain. The analysed material was cDNA or gDNA that came from T cells, B-cell-depleted T cells, or PBMCs.

Sequencing was performed with immunoSEQ multiplex PCR; in TCRdb, only in-frame clones are kept and a portion is missing. The repertoire holds fewer than 200,000 clones, with roughly 80% as singletons. This clone was observed a single time. The V and J ends lost 4 bases and 8 bases, in that order; junction bases with no gene match: 13. This CDR3 is 17 amino acids long. Per germline, CDR1 SGHDN and CDR2 FVKESK. V gene TRBV14 combines with J gene TRBJ1-4; 10 bases map to TRBD1. The source is a man between 65 and 85 years old with active or convalescent COVID-19. The sample was peripheral blood. The CDR3 DNA reads as TGTGCCAGCAGCCCGGGACAGGGGCCTGGTTTGACCGAAAAACTGTTTTTT. Protein: CASSPGQGPGLTEKLFF.